These T cell receptor beta chains were read from a single sample in a study of blood T cell repertoires in COVID-19. Using immunoSEQ multiplex PCR, the repertoire was profiled, and TCRdb retains in-frame clones only, with some absent. In the table there are about 140,000 clones, 88% of which are singletons. The material sequenced was peripheral blood. Receptors were obtained from a middle-aged man with active or convalescent COVID-19. CDR3s include the opening cysteine and the closing phenylalanine or tryptophan. A D gene is named only where the DNA matches it firmly. Rows give clone size only sometimes, using once, few, many, or a class for an expanded clone.

clone size | J gene | V gene | CDR3 length | D gene | CDR3 DNA | CDR3 protein
- | TRBJ2-7 | TRBV6-2/TRBV6-3 | 17 | TRBD2 | TGTGCCAGCAGTAATAGGACGGGGAGGGGCCTGACCTACGAGCAGTACTTC | CASSNRTGRGLTYEQYF
- | TRBJ2-1 | TRBV7-2 | 16 | TRBD1 | TGTGCCAGCAGCTTAGGGACAGGGAATTACTACAATGAGCAGTTCTTC | CASSLGTGNYYNEQFF
- | TRBJ2-7 | TRBV6-5 | 15 | TRBD2 | TGTGCCAGCAGTTACTCTGGTAGCGGGAGTAAGGAGCAGTACTTC | CASSYSGSGSKEQYF
- | TRBJ2-2 | TRBV28 | 15 | TRBD2 | TGTGCCAGCAGTCCTGGACTAGCGAACACCGGGGAGCTGTTTTTT | CASSPGLANTGELFF
- | TRBJ1-1 | TRBV29-1 | 14 | - | TGCAGCGTGGCAAGGACATCGGTCAACACTGAAGCTTTCTTT | CSVARTSVNTEAFF
- | TRBJ2-5 | TRBV25-1 | 14 | - | TGTGCCAGCAGTGCCGGGGGAGTGGGGGAGACCCAGTACTTC | CASSAGGVGETQYF
- | TRBJ1-1 | TRBV6-1 | 14 | - | TGTGCCAGCAGTGAAATCGCGGAGAACACTGAAGCTTTCTTT | CASSEIAENTEAFF
- | TRBJ1-6 | TRBV11-2 | 15 | TRBD1 | TGTGCCAGCAGCTTTAGGGACAGGAATAATTCACCCCTCCACTTT | CASSFRDRNNSPLHF
- | TRBJ2-7 | TRBV7-9 | 14 | - | TGTGCCAGCAGTTCAGACAGTTCCAGCTACGAGCAGTACTTC | CASSSDSSSYEQYF
- | TRBJ2-5 | TRBV5-5 | 13 | - | TGTGCCAGCAGCTTGGTCCAGAAAGAGACCCAGTACTTC | CASSLVQKETQYF
- | TRBJ1-1 | TRBV28 | 15 | - | TGTGCCAGCAGGGAATCCGGGGGTTTGAACACTGAAGCTTTCTTT | CASRESGGLNTEAFF
- | TRBJ1-6 | TRBV18 | 16 | - | TGTGCCAGCTCACCTTTAGGGGCAGGGGAGAATTCACCCCTCCACTTT | CASSPLGAGENSPLHF
- | TRBJ1-3 | TRBV30 | 13 | - | TGTGCCTGGACCAGGGTCTCTGGAAACACCATATATTTT | CAWTRVSGNTIYF
- | TRBJ2-7 | TRBV9 | 15 | TRBD1 | TGTGCCAGCAGCGTCAGGGGACAGGGCGGCTACGAGCAGTACTTC | CASSVRGQGGYEQYF
- | TRBJ1-4 | TRBV28 | 12 | - | TGTGCCATCCAGGGAGGAGGTGAAAAACTGTTTTTT | CAIQGGGEKLFF
- | TRBJ1-2 | TRBV6-5 | 13 | - | TGTGCCAGCAGATCTACAGGGCGCTATGGCTACACCTTC | CASRSTGRYGYTF
once | TRBJ2-7 | TRBV23-1 | 17 | - | TGCGCCAGCAGTCCGCCGGGCCAGGCTAGCGACCCCTACGAGCAGTACTTC | CASSPPGQASDPYEQYF
- | TRBJ1-5 | TRBV6-2/TRBV6-3 | 14 | - | TGTGCCAGCAGTTACGTCCAGCGGGGGCAGCCCCAGCATTTT | CASSYVQRGQPQHF
- | TRBJ2-3 | TRBV10-3 | 16 | TRBD2 | TGTGCCATCAGGGGGACGGGAGGCAGATGGACAGATACGCAGTATTTT | CAIRGTGGRWTDTQYF
- | TRBJ2-7 | TRBV7-7 | 14 | TRBD1 | TGTGCTAGCAGCCAAGAGACAGGGACAGGAGAGCAGTACTTC | CASSQETGTGEQYF
- | TRBJ2-7 | TRBV27 | 17 | - | TGTGCCAGCAGTTCATACCCCCTTGGGACAACCTCCTACGAGCAGTACTTC | CASSSYPLGTTSYEQYF
- | TRBJ1-4 | TRBV7-2 | 15 | TRBD1 | TGTGCCAGCAGCTTAGGACAGGGCCCTAATGAAAAACTGTTTTTT | CASSLGQGPNEKLFF
once | TRBJ2-6 | TRBV19 | 16 | - | TGTGCCAGTTCCCCCGCAGCGACCTCTGGGGCCAACGTCCTGACTTTC | CASSPAATSGANVLTF
few | TRBJ2-3 | TRBV6-5 | 14 | - | TGTGCCAGCAGTCGGGACTTTAGCACAGATACGCAGTATTTT | CASSRDFSTDTQYF
- | TRBJ2-7 | TRBV18 | 13 | - | TGTGCCAGCTCACCCGGGAACCCCTACGAGCAGTACTTC | CASSPGNPYEQYF
- | TRBJ1-5 | TRBV15 | 16 | TRBD1 | TGTGCCACCAGCAGAGCTACTGACAGGGCTAATCAGCCCCAGCATTTT | CATSRATDRANQPQHF
- | TRBJ2-2 | TRBV19 | 15 | - | TGTGCCAGTAGTATATTCCACAGGGCCTCCGGGGAGCTGTTTTTT | CASSIFHRASGELFF
- | TRBJ2-2 | TRBV5-1 | 16 | - | TGCGCCAGCAGCCGAACTCGTACAGAGAACACCGGGGAGCTGTTTTTT | CASSRTRTENTGELFF
medium-sized | TRBJ2-7 | TRBV9 | 13 | TRBD1 | TGTGCCAGCAGCGGACAGGGTGCCTACGAGCAGTACTTC | CASSGQGAYEQYF
- | TRBJ2-5 | TRBV28 | 15 | - | TGTGCCAGCATCCGCGGCGGGGCTTTCGGAGAGACCCAGTACTTC | CASIRGGAFGETQYF
- | TRBJ2-5 | TRBV2 | 15 | - | TGTGCCAGCAGTGAAAGGTCTATCGGGAGCGAGACCCAGTACTTC | CASSERSIGSETQYF
- | TRBJ2-7 | TRBV2 | 14 | TRBD2 | TGTGCCAGCAGTCCGGGACTAGCGGTGTACGAGCAGTACTTC | CASSPGLAVYEQYF
- | TRBJ2-2 | TRBV7-9 | 13 | - | TGTGCCAGCAGCTTAGTCCGCACCGGGGAGCTGTTTTTT | CASSLVRTGELFF
- | TRBJ2-6 | TRBV3-1/TRBV3-2 | 17 | - | TGTGCCAGCACCGACAAATACCGTAACTCTGGGGCCAACGTCCTGACTTTC | CASTDKYRNSGANVLTF
- | TRBJ2-4 | TRBV19 | 19 | TRBD2 | TGTGCCAGTAGTATCTCGGCTAGCGGGAGTAAGGGGGCCAAAAACATTCAGTACTTC | CASSISASGSKGAKNIQYF
once | TRBJ2-5 | TRBV20-1 | 10 | - | TGCAGTGCTTGGGGGCTCGCGGAGTACTTC | CSAWGLAEYF
- | TRBJ2-7 | TRBV2 | 14 | TRBD1 | TGTGCCAGCAGTGCGACAGGGGGTGCCTACGAGCAGTACTTC | CASSATGGAYEQYF
- | TRBJ1-3 | TRBV10-3 | 11 | - | TGTGCCATCAGCCCGGGAAACACCATATATTTT | CAISPGNTIYF
- | TRBJ1-1 | TRBV19 | 14 | - | TGTGCCAGTAGTACACAGGTAATGAACACTGAAGCTTTCTTT | CASSTQVMNTEAFF
once | TRBJ2-7 | TRBV5-4 | 13 | - | TGTGCCAGCAGCTTGGGTGGCGGGGATGAGCAGTACTTC | CASSLGGGDEQYF
- | TRBJ1-5 | TRBV24-1 | 14 | TRBD1 | TGTGCCACCAGCACAGGGGCCCAGGATCAGCCCCAGCATTTT | CATSTGAQDQPQHF
few | TRBJ2-7 | TRBV5-1 | 14 | TRBD1 | TGCGCCAGCAGCTTTACACAGGGGAACTACGAGCAGTACTTC | CASSFTQGNYEQYF
- | TRBJ2-3 | TRBV30 | 15 | - | TGTGCCTGGAGCAGAAGGAGCGGTAGCACAGATACGCAGTATTTT | CAWSRRSGSTDTQYF
- | TRBJ2-4 | TRBV19 | 16 | - | TGTGCCAGTAGTCTCTGGGAGCCGGACCTGAAAAACATTCAGTACTTC | CASSLWEPDLKNIQYF
many | TRBJ2-7 | TRBV5-4 | 14 | - | TGTGCCAGCAGAGACACAGTCAGCCCCTACGAGCAGTACTTC | CASRDTVSPYEQYF
- | TRBJ2-3 | TRBV18 | 15 | TRBD2 | TGTGCCAGCTCACTGAATAGCGGGATCACAGATACGCAGTATTTT | CASSLNSGITDTQYF
- | TRBJ2-5 | TRBV5-5 | 15 | - | TGTGCCAGCAGCCACAGGGACCTGTACCAAGAGACCCAGTACTTC | CASSHRDLYQETQYF
- | TRBJ2-1 | TRBV9 | 14 | - | TGTGCCAGCACGAGGGGGAGGGCGAATAATGAGCAGTTCTTC | CASTRGRANNEQFF